This TCR beta chain was profiled in a study of blood T cell repertoires in COVID-19. The CDR3 consists of 13 residues. Trimming shortened V by 4 bases and J by 3 bases, and 10 bases separated the two germline ends. Germline V gene data show CDR1 as SGHDN and CDR2 as FVKESK. The table came from immunoSEQ multiplex PCR; TCRdb's copy has only in-frame clones and leaves some out. This table has 75,000 to 95,000 clones, 85% appearing once. The clonotype originates from a man in his fifties with acute or convalescent COVID-19. The rearrangement joins TRBV14 to TRBJ2-7; no clear D. Sequencing was performed on peripheral blood. This CDR3 reads CASSLSGSYEQYF. The CDR3 nucleotides read TGTGCCAGCAGCCTCTCTGGCAGCTACGAGCAGTACTTC.